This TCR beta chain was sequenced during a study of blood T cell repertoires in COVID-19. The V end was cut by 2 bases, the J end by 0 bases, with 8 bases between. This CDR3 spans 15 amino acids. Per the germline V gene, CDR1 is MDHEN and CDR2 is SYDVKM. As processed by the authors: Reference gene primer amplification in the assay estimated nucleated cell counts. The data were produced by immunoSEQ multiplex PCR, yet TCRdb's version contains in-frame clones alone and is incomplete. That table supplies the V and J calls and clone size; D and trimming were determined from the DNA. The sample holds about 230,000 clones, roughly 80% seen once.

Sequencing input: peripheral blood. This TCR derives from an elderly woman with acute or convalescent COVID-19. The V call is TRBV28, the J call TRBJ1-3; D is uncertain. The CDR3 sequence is CASSLLHSSGNTIYF. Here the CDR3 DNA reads TGTGCCAGCAGTTTACTCCACAGCTCTGGAAACACCATATATTTT.